The 5 T cell receptor beta chains reported below all come from one sample, sequenced in a study of T-cell memory formation after mild COVID-19. From the 5' RACE reads, TCRdb called clonotypes with MiXCR, one entry per CDR3 protein. The table lists 250,000 to 300,000 distinct CDR3 sequences, 15% to 20% of them singletons. The specimen sequenced was PBMCs or a T cell subset sorted from them (not recorded which). The receptors come from a man aged 18 to 30 who had mild COVID-19 (a few samples of this study predate the infection). Cell type and time point are not known.

This clonotype was observed a handful of times. This sequence joins TRBV5-1 and TRBJ2-3; 8 bases align to TRBD1. The CDR3 length is 14 residues. The V and J ends lost 0 bases and 6 bases, in that order; junction bases with no gene match: 3. The germline gives CDR1 SGHRS, CDR2 YFSETQ. The CDR3 spells CASSLDRGKDTQYF. The CDR3 coding sequence is TGCGCCAGCAGCTTGGACAGGGGGAAGGATACGCAGTATTTT.

This clonotype was counted between two and nine times. The chain employs TRBV12-3 or TRBV12-4 and TRBJ1-3, with D hard to call. There are 14 residues in the CDR3. With 4 bases removed from V and 5 bases from J, the gap between germline ends came to 12 bases. For the CDR3, the DNA is TGTGCCAGCAGTTCGGTAGGCAGACGAAACACCATATATTTT. Translated: CASSSVGRRNTIYF.

This clonotype was found a few times. The V call is TRBV12-3 or TRBV12-4, the J call TRBJ2-1; weak D call: TRBD1 (6 bases). The CDR3 is made up of 15 amino acids. With 7 bases removed from V and 1 base from J, the gap between germline ends came to 14 bases. The CDR3 DNA is TGTGCCAGCACCAGACGTACAGGGTCCTACAATGAGCAGTTCTTC. Translation gives CASTRRTGSYNEQFF.

This clonotype was counted only a few times. This chain links TRBV4-3 with TRBJ2-3; 10 positions agree with TRBD2. Germline V gene data show CDR1 as LGHNA and CDR2 as YSLEER. CDR3 length equals 18 residues. The V segment lost 0 bases and the J segment 3 bases; nucleotides outside the gene matches: 9. CDR3 DNA: TGCGCCAGCAGCCAAGATGTGGCTAGCGGGGGAGGAACAGATACGCAGTATTTT. It encodes CASSQDVASGGGTDTQYF.

A few counts support this clonotype. The chain is built from TRBV6-6 and TRBJ2-7, with D possibly called TRBD1 or TRBD2 (5 bases each). The CDR3 has 13 amino acids. The V gene lost 3 bases and the J gene lost 3 bases, with 9 bases spanning the gap. Germline V gives CDR1 MNHNY, CDR2 SVGAGI (reference sequence). CDR3 coding DNA: TGTGCCAGCAGTTATGGGGGAATCTACGAGCAGTACTTC. The encoded protein is CASSYGGIYEQYF.